One T cell receptor beta chain is described in this entry. This record belongs to a study of blood T cell repertoires in COVID-19. The CDR3 sequence is 15 residues long. The germline V gene encodes CDR1 SGHTA and CDR2 FQGTGA. Germline trimming cut 4 bases from V and 8 bases from J; bases unmatched to any gene: 11. The protocol was immunoSEQ multiplex PCR, while the TCRdb copy is restricted to in-frame clones and leaves out a portion. The table lists 350,000 to 450,000 clones, roughly 90% of them singletons, with about 1.6% in the top ten. The sequenced sample was peripheral blood. The receptor was isolated from a woman aged 40 to 50 with COVID-19, enrolled during active disease. J is TRBJ2-1 and V is TRBV7-3; the match to TRBD1 covers 7 bases. The CDR3 nucleotides read TGTGCCAGCAGCTCCAGGGGGTTCGGGTTCGATGAGCAGTTCTTC. Encoded protein: CASSSRGFGFDEQFF. The full variable domain, its missing parts supplied by reference TRBV7-3 and TRBJ2-1, is GAGVSQTPSNKVTEKGKYVELRCDPISGHTALYWYRQSLGQGPEFLIYFQGTGAADDSGLPNDRFFAVRPEGSVSTLKIQRTERGDSAVYLCASSSRGFGFDEQFFGPGTRLTVL.